A selection of T cell receptor beta chains follows, all from one sample in a study of blood T cell repertoires in COVID-19. Produced via immunoSEQ multiplex PCR; TCRdb's table is partial and in-frame only. Altogether 150,000 to 200,000 clones are present, approximately 80% being singletons, with the ten largest covering 9.5% to 11%. Sequencing used PBMCs or T cells enriched from blood (not recorded which). The source of these receptors is a middle-aged man who had recovered from COVID-19. Both conserved end residues are part of each CDR3. A D gene is named only where the DNA matches it firmly. The size field is filled for only some rows; it gives once, few, many or a size class.

J gene,D gene,clone size,V gene,CDR3 DNA,CDR3 protein
TRBJ1-1,.,.,TRBV5-1,TGCGCCAGCCGCGAGAGGGAGAACACTGAAGCTTTCTTT,CASRERENTEAFF
TRBJ2-2,.,.,TRBV6-5,TGTGCCAGCAGTCGAGCTTCCGGGGAGCTGTTTTTT,CASSRASGELFF
TRBJ2-5,TRBD1,.,TRBV15,TGTGCCACCAGCAGACCGGGACAGCAAGAGACCCAGTACTTC,CATSRPGQQETQYF
TRBJ2-7,TRBD1,.,TRBV7-3,TGTGCCAGCAGCTCAGGACAGGGGTCCTCCTACGAGCAGTACTTC,CASSSGQGSSYEQYF
TRBJ2-2,.,.,TRBV9,TGTGCCAGCAGCGTCCTCGAGGGCACCGGGGAGCTGTTTTTT,CASSVLEGTGELFF
TRBJ2-1,.,.,TRBV2,TGTGCCAGCAGTGAACGCCGGAATGAGCAGTTCTTC,CASSERRNEQFF
TRBJ2-6,TRBD2,.,TRBV10-2,TGCGCCAGCACCAGAGCGGGAGCTGGGGCCAACGTCCTGACTTTC,CASTRAGAGANVLTF
TRBJ2-2,.,.,TRBV3-1/TRBV3-2,TGTGCCAGCAGCCAAGAACGACTCAAAACCGGGGAGCTGTTTTTT,CASSQERLKTGELFF
TRBJ1-2,.,.,TRBV2,TGTGCCGGTCAGGGAGGAGGGAACTATGGCTACACCTTC,CAGQGGGNYGYTF
TRBJ2-7,.,few,TRBV10-1,TGCGCCAGCAGTGAGGGGGCAGGGAAGGGCGAGCAGTACTTC,CASSEGAGKGEQYF
TRBJ1-4,TRBD1,many,TRBV7-9,TGTGCCAGCAGCCCTACCGGGACAGGGAATGAAAAACTGTTTTTT,CASSPTGTGNEKLFF
TRBJ2-5,.,.,TRBV24-1,TGTGCCACCAGTGATTTGAGAGAAGCAGGGGCCGGAGAGACCCAGTACTTC,CATSDLREAGAGETQYF
TRBJ1-3,.,.,TRBV10-2,TGCGCCAGCAGTGAGCTCGGCGGGAACACCATATATTTT,CASSELGGNTIYF
TRBJ1-2,.,.,TRBV29-1,TGCAGCGTTGAAGTAAAGCGGGGTGGCTACACCTTC,CSVEVKRGGYTF
TRBJ1-5,.,few,TRBV10-3,TGTGCCATCAGTGGAATACAGGGAAATCAGCCCCAGCATTTT,CAISGIQGNQPQHF
TRBJ2-5,.,.,TRBV2,TGTGCCAGCATTTCCGGACAGAGAGAGACCCAGTACTTC,CASISGQRETQYF
TRBJ2-3,TRBD2,.,TRBV4-2,TGTGCCAGCAGCCAAGTCCGGGGGGGGAGCACAGATACGCAGTATTTT,CASSQVRGGSTDTQYF
TRBJ1-2,.,.,TRBV18,TGTGCCAGCTCACCACGTACAGGAGAGTATGGCTACACCTTC,CASSPRTGEYGYTF
TRBJ2-3,TRBD1,once,TRBV2,TGTGCCAGCAGTGGGGGACAGGGGAGCACAGATACGCAGTATTTT,CASSGGQGSTDTQYF
TRBJ2-3,TRBD1,.,TRBV5-1,TGCGCCAGCAGCTCAACCGGGACAGGGGGGGCGGATACGCAGTATTTT,CASSSTGTGGADTQYF
TRBJ2-5,.,few,TRBV12-3/TRBV12-4,TGTGCCAGCAGTTACAGGGACAAGGAGACCCAGTACTTC,CASSYRDKETQYF
TRBJ1-4,TRBD1,.,TRBV7-9,TGTGCCAGCAGCCGGGGACAGGGCGGGGAAAAACTGTTTTTT,CASSRGQGGEKLFF
TRBJ2-7,.,.,TRBV21-1,TGTGCCAGCGATAGCCGGACAGGCAAGAGCTCCTACGAGCAGTACTTC,CASDSRTGKSSYEQYF
TRBJ2-5,TRBD2,.,TRBV19,TGTGCCAGTAGTATGAGGACTAGCCAAGAGACCCAGTACTTC,CASSMRTSQETQYF
TRBJ2-7,TRBD1,.,TRBV12-3/TRBV12-4,TGTGCCAGCACCGGACAGGGCAACTACGAGCAGTACTTC,CASTGQGNYEQYF
TRBJ1-5,TRBD1,.,TRBV19,TGTGCCAGTAAATCCAGTGGGACAGTAGTATATCAGCCCCAGCATTTT,CASKSSGTVVYQPQHF
TRBJ1-4,.,.,TRBV28,TGTGCCAGCAGTTCCCTACAGGCTACAACTAATGAAAAACTGTTTTTT,CASSSLQATTNEKLFF
TRBJ2-7,.,.,TRBV15,TGTGCCACCAGCAGAGGAGGGGGGGCGGACGAGCAGTACTTC,CATSRGGGADEQYF
TRBJ2-3,TRBD2,.,TRBV18,TGTGCCAGCTCACCAAGGACTAGCGGGAGAGGAGGGGATACGCAGTATTTT,CASSPRTSGRGGDTQYF
TRBJ2-2,TRBD1,.,TRBV3-1/TRBV3-2,TGTGCCAGCGCGGGACAGGGGTCCGGGGAGCTGTTTTTT,CASAGQGSGELFF
TRBJ1-5,.,.,TRBV28,TGTGCCAGCAATTATAAGAGGGGGGGTAGGAATCAGCCCCAGCATTTT,CASNYKRGGRNQPQHF
TRBJ2-6,.,.,TRBV7-2,TGTGCCAGCAGCCAGCGAGCGATAGGCTCCGGGGCCAACGTCCTGACTTTC,CASSQRAIGSGANVLTF
TRBJ2-1,.,few,TRBV5-6,TGTGCCAGCAGCTTTACTGATTACAATGAGCAGTTCTTC,CASSFTDYNEQFF
TRBJ1-1,TRBD1,.,TRBV5-4,TGTGCCAGCAGCTTGGACAGGGGGCAGGAAGCTTTCTTT,CASSLDRGQEAFF
TRBJ2-7,.,few,TRBV4-2,TGTGCCAGCAGCCAAGGGACACCATCCAGCGAGTACTTC,CASSQGTPSSEYF